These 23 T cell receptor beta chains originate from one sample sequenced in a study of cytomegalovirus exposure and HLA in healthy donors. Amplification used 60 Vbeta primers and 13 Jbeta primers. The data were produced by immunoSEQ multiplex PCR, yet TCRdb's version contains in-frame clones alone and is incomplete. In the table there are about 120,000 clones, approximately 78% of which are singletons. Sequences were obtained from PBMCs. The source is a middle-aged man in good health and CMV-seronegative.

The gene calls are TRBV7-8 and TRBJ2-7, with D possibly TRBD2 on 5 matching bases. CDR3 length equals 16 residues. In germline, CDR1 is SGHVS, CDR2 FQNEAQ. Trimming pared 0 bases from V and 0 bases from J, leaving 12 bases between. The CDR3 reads CASSLARAASSYEQYF. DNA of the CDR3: TGTGCCAGCAGCTTAGCGCGGGCGGCCAGCTCCTACGAGCAGTACTTC.

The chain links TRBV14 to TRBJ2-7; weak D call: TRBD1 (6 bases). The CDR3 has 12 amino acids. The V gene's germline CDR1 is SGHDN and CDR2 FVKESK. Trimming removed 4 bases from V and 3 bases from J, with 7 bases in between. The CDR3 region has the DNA TGTGCCAGCAGCCTACAGGGCTACGAGCAGTACTTC. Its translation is CASSLQGYEQYF.

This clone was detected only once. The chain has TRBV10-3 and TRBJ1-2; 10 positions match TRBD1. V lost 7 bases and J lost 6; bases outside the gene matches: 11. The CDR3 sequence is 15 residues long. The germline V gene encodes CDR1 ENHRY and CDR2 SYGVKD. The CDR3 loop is CAITEKTGGKDGYTF. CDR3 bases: TGTGCCATCACCGAAAAGACAGGGGGCAAGGATGGCTACACCTTC.

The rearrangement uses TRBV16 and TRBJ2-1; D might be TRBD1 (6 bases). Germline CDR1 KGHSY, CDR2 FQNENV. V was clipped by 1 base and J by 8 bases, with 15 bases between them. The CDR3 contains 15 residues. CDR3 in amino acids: CASSQFWGLRDEQFF. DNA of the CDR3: TGTGCCAGCAGCCAATTCTGGGGGCTTAGGGATGAGCAGTTCTTC. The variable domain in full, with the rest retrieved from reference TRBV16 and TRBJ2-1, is GEEVAQTPKHLVRGEGQKAKLYCAPIKGHSYVFWYQQVLKNEFKFLISFQNENVFDETGMPKERFSAKCLPNSPCSLEIQATKLEDSAVYFCASSQFWGLRDEQFFGPGTRLTVL.

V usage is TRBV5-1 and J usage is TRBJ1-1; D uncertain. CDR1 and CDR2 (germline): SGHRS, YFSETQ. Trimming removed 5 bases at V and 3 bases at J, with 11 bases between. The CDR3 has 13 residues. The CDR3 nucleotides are TGCGCCAGCAGTGCGGGTGGCTACACTGAAGCTTTCTTT. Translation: CASSAGGYTEAFF.

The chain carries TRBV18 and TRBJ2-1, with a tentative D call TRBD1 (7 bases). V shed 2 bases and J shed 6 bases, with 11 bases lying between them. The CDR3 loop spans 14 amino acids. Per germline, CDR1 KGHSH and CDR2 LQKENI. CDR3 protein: CASSPVQGGNEQFF. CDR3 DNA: TGTGCCAGCTCACCAGTGCAGGGGGGCAATGAGCAGTTCTTC.

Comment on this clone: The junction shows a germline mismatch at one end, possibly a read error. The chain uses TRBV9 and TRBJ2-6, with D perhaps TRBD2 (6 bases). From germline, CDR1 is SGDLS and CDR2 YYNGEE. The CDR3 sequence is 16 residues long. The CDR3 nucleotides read TGTGCCAGCAGCGAGACCTCGGGAGCTGGGGCCAACGGCCTGACTTTC. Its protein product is CASSETSGAGANGLTF. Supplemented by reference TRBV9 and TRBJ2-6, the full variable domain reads DSGVTQTPKHLITATGQRVTLRCSPRSGDLSVYWYQQSLDQGLQFLIQYYNGEERAKGNILERFSAQQFPDLHSELNLSSLELGDSALYFCASSETSGAGANGLTFGAGSRLTVL.

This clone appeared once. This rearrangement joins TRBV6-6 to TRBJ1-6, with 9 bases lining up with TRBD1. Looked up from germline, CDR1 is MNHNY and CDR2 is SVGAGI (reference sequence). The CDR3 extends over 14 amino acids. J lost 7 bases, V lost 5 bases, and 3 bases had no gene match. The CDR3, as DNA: TGTGCCAGCAGTCCCGGGACAGGGAATTCACCCCTCCACTTT. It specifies CASSPGTGNSPLHF.

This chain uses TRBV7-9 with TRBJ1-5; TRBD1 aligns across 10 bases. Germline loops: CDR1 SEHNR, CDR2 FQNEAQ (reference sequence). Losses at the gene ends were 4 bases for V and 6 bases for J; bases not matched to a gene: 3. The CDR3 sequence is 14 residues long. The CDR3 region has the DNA TGTGCCAGCAGCTGGGGACAGGGGAGTCAGCCCCAGCATTTT. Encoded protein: CASSWGQGSQPQHF.

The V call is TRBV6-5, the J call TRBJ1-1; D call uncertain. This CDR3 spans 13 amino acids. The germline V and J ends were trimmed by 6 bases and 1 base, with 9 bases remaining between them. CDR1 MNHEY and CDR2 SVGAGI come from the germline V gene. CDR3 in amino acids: CASRTGGNTEAFF. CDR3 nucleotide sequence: TGTGCCAGCAGGACGGGTGGGAACACTGAAGCTTTCTTT.

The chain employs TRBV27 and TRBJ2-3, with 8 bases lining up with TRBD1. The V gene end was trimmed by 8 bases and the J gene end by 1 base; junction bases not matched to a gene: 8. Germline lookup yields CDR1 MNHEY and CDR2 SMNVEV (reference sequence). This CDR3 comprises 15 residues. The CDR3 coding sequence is TGTGCCAGCCTCCCCCAGGGGGCGGGCACAGATACGCAGTATTTT. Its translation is CASLPQGAGTDTQYF.

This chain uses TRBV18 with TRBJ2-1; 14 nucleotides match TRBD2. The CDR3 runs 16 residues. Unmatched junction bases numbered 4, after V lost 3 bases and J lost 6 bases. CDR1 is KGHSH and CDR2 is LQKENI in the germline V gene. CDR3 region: CASSPSGTSGSNEQFF. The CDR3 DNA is TGTGCCAGCTCACCGTCCGGGACTAGCGGGAGCAATGAGCAGTTCTTC.

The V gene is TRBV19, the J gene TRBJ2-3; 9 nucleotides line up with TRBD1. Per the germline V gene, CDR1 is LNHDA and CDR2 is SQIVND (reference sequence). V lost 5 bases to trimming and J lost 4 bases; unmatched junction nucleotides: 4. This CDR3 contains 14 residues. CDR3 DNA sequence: TGTGCCAGTAGTTGGGGACAGGGCGCAGATACGCAGTATTTT. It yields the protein CASSWGQGADTQYF.

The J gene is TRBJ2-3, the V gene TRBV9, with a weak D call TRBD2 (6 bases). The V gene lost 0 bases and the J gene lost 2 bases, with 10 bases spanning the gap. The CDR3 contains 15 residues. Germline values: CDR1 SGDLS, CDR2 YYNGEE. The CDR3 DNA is TGTGCCAGCAGCGTAGAGGCGGGGACCACAGATACGCAGTATTTT. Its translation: CASSVEAGTTDTQYF.

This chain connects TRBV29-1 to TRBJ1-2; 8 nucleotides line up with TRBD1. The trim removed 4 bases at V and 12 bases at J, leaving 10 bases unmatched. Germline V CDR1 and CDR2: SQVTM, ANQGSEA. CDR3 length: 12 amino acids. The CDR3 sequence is CSVAQGQGTNTF. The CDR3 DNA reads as TGCAGCGTTGCCCAAGGACAGGGAACCAACACCTTC.

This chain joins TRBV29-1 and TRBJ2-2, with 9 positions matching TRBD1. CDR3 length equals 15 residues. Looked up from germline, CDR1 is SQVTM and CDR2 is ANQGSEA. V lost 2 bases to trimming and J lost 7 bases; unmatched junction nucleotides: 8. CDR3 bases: TGCAGCGTTGAATTACAGGGGGCGCAGAACGGGGAGCTGTTTTTT. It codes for CSVELQGAQNGELFF.

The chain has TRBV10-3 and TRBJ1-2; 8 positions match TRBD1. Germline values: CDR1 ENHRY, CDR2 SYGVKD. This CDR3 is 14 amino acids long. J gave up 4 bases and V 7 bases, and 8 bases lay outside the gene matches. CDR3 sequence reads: CAITRDRQSYGYTF. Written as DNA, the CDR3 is TGTGCCATCACGCGGGACAGGCAAAGCTATGGCTACACCTTC.

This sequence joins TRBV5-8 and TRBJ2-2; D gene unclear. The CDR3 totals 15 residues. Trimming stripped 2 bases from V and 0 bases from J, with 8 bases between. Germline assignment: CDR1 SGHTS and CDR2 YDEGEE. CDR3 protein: CASSLEIANTGELFF. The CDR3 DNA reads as TGTGCCAGCAGCTTAGAGATCGCGAACACCGGGGAGCTGTTTTTT.

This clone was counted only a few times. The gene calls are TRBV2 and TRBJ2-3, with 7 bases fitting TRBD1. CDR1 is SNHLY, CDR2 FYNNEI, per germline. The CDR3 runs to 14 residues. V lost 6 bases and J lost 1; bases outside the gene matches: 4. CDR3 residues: CASSSGQGTDTQYF. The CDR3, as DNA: TGTGCCAGCAGCTCAGGACAGGGCACAGATACGCAGTATTTT.

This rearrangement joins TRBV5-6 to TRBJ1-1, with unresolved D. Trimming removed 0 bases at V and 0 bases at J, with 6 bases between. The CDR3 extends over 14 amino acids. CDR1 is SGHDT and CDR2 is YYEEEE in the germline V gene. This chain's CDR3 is CASSLGTVNTEAFF. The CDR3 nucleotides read TGTGCCAGCAGCTTGGGCACAGTGAACACTGAAGCTTTCTTT.

CDR3 protein: CASSLLAGITDTQYF. Here the CDR3 DNA reads TGTGCCAGCAGCTTGTTAGCGGGTATCACAGATACGCAGTATTTT. The J gene is TRBJ2-3, the V gene TRBV7-9; 7 bases fit TRBD2. Germline V CDR1 and CDR2: SEHNR, FQNEAQ (reference sequence). The CDR3 sequence is 15 residues long. V trimming: 3 bases; J trimming: 2 bases; junction bases outside the gene matches: 5. Full variable domain (missing parts from reference TRBV7-9 and TRBJ2-3): DTGVSQNPRHKITKRGQNVTFRCDPISEHNRLYWYRQTLGQGPEFLTYFQNEAQLEKSRLLSDRFSAERPKGSFSTLEIQRTEQGDSAMYLCASSLLAGITDTQYFGPGTRLTVL.

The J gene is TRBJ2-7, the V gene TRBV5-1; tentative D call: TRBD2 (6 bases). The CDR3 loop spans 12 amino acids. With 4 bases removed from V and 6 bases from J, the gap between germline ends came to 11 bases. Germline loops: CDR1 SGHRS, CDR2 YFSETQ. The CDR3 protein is CASSETRLEQYF. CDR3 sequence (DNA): TGCGCCAGCAGCGAGACTAGACTCGAGCAGTACTTC.

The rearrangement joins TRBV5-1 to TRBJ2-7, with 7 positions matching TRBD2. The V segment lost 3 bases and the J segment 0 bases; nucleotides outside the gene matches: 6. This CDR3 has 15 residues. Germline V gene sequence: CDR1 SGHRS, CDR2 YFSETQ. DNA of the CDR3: TGCGCCAGCAGCTACACTAGCGCGAGCTCCTACGAGCAGTACTTC. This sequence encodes CASSYTSASSYEQYF.